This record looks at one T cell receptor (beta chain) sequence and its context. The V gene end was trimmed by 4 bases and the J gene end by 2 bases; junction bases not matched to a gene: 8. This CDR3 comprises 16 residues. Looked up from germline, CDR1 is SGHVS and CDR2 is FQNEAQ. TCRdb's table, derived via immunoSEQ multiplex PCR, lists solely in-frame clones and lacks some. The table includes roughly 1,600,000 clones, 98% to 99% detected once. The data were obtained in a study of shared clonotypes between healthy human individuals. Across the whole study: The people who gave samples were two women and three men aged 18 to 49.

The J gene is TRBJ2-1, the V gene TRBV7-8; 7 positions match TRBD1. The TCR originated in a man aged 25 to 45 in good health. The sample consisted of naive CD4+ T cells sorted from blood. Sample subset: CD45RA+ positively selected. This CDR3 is CASSSVIGTAYNEQFF. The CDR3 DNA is TGTGCCAGCAGCTCAGTGATCGGGACAGCCTACAATGAGCAGTTCTTC.